The 20 T cell receptor beta chains below were found in one sample sequenced in a study of blood T cell repertoires in COVID-19. Data came from immunoSEQ multiplex PCR; TCRdb stores just in-frame clones and leaves some out. The sample includes some 450,000 clones, approximately 90% of them seen just once. The sequencing sample was made of peripheral blood. The source is a man aged 18 to 29 with COVID-19, enrolled during active disease.

The genes are TRBV6-5 and TRBJ2-3; 9 bases fit TRBD1. This CDR3 has 15 amino acids. In germline, CDR1 is MNHEY, CDR2 SVGAGI. The J segment lost 7 bases and the V segment lost 4 bases, leaving 9 bases of the junction unmatched. CDR3 nucleotides: TGTGCCAGCAGTTTCTCGGGACAGGGTAGGAATACGCAGTATTTT. Amino acids: CASSFSGQGRNTQYF.

The chain couples TRBV12-3 or TRBV12-4 to TRBJ1-2; no clear D gene. The CDR3 extends over 13 amino acids. The germline V and J ends were trimmed by 5 bases and 4 bases, with 11 bases remaining between them. For the CDR3, the DNA is TGTGCCAGCAGTCTCTCATATAGCTATGGCTACACCTTC. Translated, it gives CASSLSYSYGYTF.

This clone showed up just a few times. The V and J genes are TRBV9 and TRBJ1-2; the match to TRBD1 covers 9 bases. V was pared by 4 bases and J by 7 bases, with 2 bases of the junction left unmatched. The V gene's germline CDR1 is SGDLS and CDR2 YYNGEE. CDR3 length: 12 amino acids. CDR3 sequence (DNA): TGTGCCAGCAGCACACAGGGGGCTGGCTACACCTTC. The encoded protein is CASSTQGAGYTF.

V and J are TRBV19 and TRBJ1-1; 10 bases line up with TRBD1. Per germline, CDR1 LNHDA and CDR2 SQIVND (reference sequence). The CDR3 spans 17 residues. Trimming removed 5 bases from V and 1 base from J; junction bases left unmatched: 10. CDR3 sequence: CASSSEGRTGGNTEAFF. In DNA, the CDR3 is TGTGCCAGTAGTTCCGAGGGGCGGACAGGGGGGAACACTGAAGCTTTCTTT.

This rearrangement joins TRBV19 to TRBJ1-2, with 9 positions matching TRBD1. V lost 3 bases to trimming and J lost 8 bases; unmatched junction nucleotides: 4. CDR3 length equals 13 residues. Germline V gene lookup returns CDR1 LNHDA and CDR2 SQIVND (reference sequence). CDR3 in DNA: TGTGCCAGTAGTATGGACAGGGGTGACGGCTACACCTTC. Its protein product is CASSMDRGDGYTF.

This chain uses TRBV7-8 with TRBJ2-7, with 12 positions matching TRBD2. Germline V gene lookup returns CDR1 SGHVS and CDR2 FQNEAQ. Trimming removed 3 bases from V and 4 bases from J; junction bases left unmatched: 1. This CDR3 comprises 14 residues. CDR3: CASSFTSGRYEQYF. CDR3 sequence (DNA): TGTGCCAGCAGCTTTACTAGCGGGAGGTACGAGCAGTACTTC.

The rearrangement uses TRBV11-3 and TRBJ2-3; TRBD1 might be the D (7 bases). The CDR3 runs to 13 residues. The germline V gene encodes CDR1 SGHNT and CDR2 YENEEA. The ends were cut back, 5 bases at V and 6 bases at J, with 12 bases in the middle. CDR3 sequence: CASSGRGVDTQYF. As DNA, the CDR3 is TGTGCCAGCAGCGGCAGGGGGGTGGATACGCAGTATTTT.

The chain links TRBV27 to TRBJ2-3, with D tentatively TRBD1 (6 bases). This CDR3 comprises 14 residues. Germline-derived CDR1 and CDR2 are MNHEY and SMNVEV (reference sequence). V lost 6 bases to trimming and J lost 1 base, with 11 bases between them. CDR3 region: CASRTGPGTDTQYF. The CDR3 nucleotides read TGTGCCAGCAGAACAGGGCCGGGCACAGATACGCAGTATTTT.

V is TRBV7-9 and J is TRBJ2-5; 15 nucleotides match TRBD2. The CDR3 runs 16 residues. Germline-derived CDR1 and CDR2 are SEHNR and FQNEAQ (reference sequence). Trimming cost V 5 bases and J 6 bases; bases outside gene matches: 7. The CDR3 bases are TGTGCCAGCAGCCCCAGGACTAGCGGGAGGGCCCAGACCCAGTACTTC. The encoded protein is CASSPRTSGRAQTQYF.

The chain joins TRBV5-1 to TRBJ2-1, with TRBD1 matching 8 bases. Germline V gene sequence: CDR1 SGHRS, CDR2 YFSETQ. J was trimmed by 5 bases and V by 4 bases; bases with no gene match: 11. This CDR3 is 16 amino acids long. CDR3 coding DNA: TGCGCCAGCAGCATACCAACAGGGGGTACGAACAATGAGCAGTTCTTC. Amino acids: CASSIPTGGTNNEQFF.

The genes are TRBV19 and TRBJ2-1; unclear D gene. The germline gives CDR1 LNHDA, CDR2 SQIVND (reference sequence). This CDR3 has 13 residues. Between the trimmed V and J ends, which lost 3 bases and 4 bases, there was a span of 7 bases. CDR3 DNA: TGTGCCAGTAGTATCTTAATATACAATGAGCAGTTCTTC. As protein: CASSILIYNEQFF.

CDR3 loop: CASSSPGQGSGANVLTF. In DNA form, the CDR3 reads TGTGCCAGCAGCTCACCGGGACAGGGCTCTGGGGCCAACGTCCTGACTTTC. The genes are TRBV11-3 and TRBJ2-6, with 9 nucleotides matching TRBD1. This CDR3 comprises 17 residues. The V gene's germline CDR1 is SGHNT and CDR2 YENEEA. The J segment lost 0 bases and the V segment lost 4 bases, leaving 4 bases of the junction unmatched.

The chain couples TRBV19 to TRBJ1-2; 7 bases agree with TRBD1. Trimming removed 5 bases from V and 8 bases from J; junction bases left unmatched: 8. This CDR3 spans 13 amino acids. Germline V gives CDR1 LNHDA, CDR2 SQIVND (reference sequence). In DNA form, the CDR3 reads TGTGCCAGTAGTTCACAGGGGCCCAGGGGCTACACCTTC. Translation gives CASSSQGPRGYTF.

The chain joins TRBV7-2 to TRBJ1-1; D perhaps matches TRBD1 (5 bases). This CDR3 is built from 13 residues. Per germline, CDR1 SGHTA and CDR2 FQGNSA. V was cut by 6 bases and J by 1 base, with 9 bases left in between. CDR3 loop: CASRRGQNTEAFF. The CDR3 nucleotides are TGTGCCAGCAGGCGCGGACAGAACACTGAAGCTTTCTTT.

The V and J genes are TRBV7-9 and TRBJ2-1, with 12 bases lining up with TRBD2. The V and J ends lost 4 bases and 6 bases, in that order; junction bases with no gene match: 10. CDR3 length equals 17 residues. Germline CDR1 SEHNR, CDR2 FQNEAQ (reference sequence). CDR3 in amino acids: CASSSLTSGSQSNEQFF. The CDR3 DNA is TGTGCCAGCAGCTCGTTGACTAGCGGGAGCCAAAGCAATGAGCAGTTCTTC.

This sequence joins TRBV5-6 and TRBJ2-1, with D maybe TRBD1 (5 bases). Germline V gene sequence: CDR1 SGHDT, CDR2 YYEEEE. The V end was cut by 6 bases, the J end by 4 bases, with 14 bases between. CDR3 size: 14 residues. The CDR3 nucleotides are TGTGCCAGCAACCTGGACACTATTTACAATGAGCAGTTCTTC. Translation gives CASNLDTIYNEQFF.

The chain has TRBV5-1 and TRBJ1-6, with TRBD1 identical over 7 bases. CDR1 is SGHRS, CDR2 YFSETQ, per germline. V gave up 4 bases and J gave up 4 bases; unmatched junction bases: 8. The CDR3 totals 16 residues. The DNA for the CDR3 is TGCGCCAGCAGCGAAACCGGGACAGTATATAATTCACCCCTCCACTTT. It codes for CASSETGTVYNSPLHF.

The chain uses TRBV5-8 and TRBJ1-1, with D unresolved. Looked up from germline, CDR1 is SGHTS and CDR2 is YDEGEE. The CDR3 totals 12 residues. The ends were cut back, 1 base at V and 6 bases at J, with 7 bases in the middle. The CDR3 sequence: CASSLNGPEAFF. The CDR3 region has the DNA TGTGCCAGCAGCTTGAATGGGCCTGAAGCTTTCTTT.

A note on this clone: This sample also contains other DNA sequences that code for the same CDR3. J is TRBJ1-1 and V is TRBV19; D ambiguous. This CDR3 contains 13 residues. In germline, CDR1 is LNHDA, CDR2 SQIVND (reference sequence). Trimming stripped 5 bases from V and 1 base from J, with 8 bases between. The CDR3 sequence is CASSPTGNTEAFF. The CDR3 DNA is TGTGCCAGTAGTCCCACGGGGAACACTGAAGCTTTCTTT.

This clone was recorded once. The chain recombines TRBV5-1 with TRBJ2-1; a possible D gene is TRBD1 (6 bases). Trimming removed 1 base at V and 3 bases at J, with 11 bases between. Per the germline V gene, CDR1 is SGHRS and CDR2 is YFSETQ. The CDR3 length is 15 residues. As DNA, the CDR3 is TGCGCCAGCAGCTTGAAACAGGGATACTACAATGAGCAGTTCTTC. This translates into CASSLKQGYYNEQFF.